These 26 T cell receptor beta chains came from one sample sequenced in a study of technical replicates of blood from a few donors. Some clones are missing from TCRdb's copy, which holds only in-frame ones; the method was immunoSEQ multiplex PCR. Of roughly 68,000 clones listed, around 87% were seen once; the top ten hold about 5.1%. Sequencing was carried out using PBMCs. These receptors were collected from a human donor in good health. Some clones in this sample may be carry-over from other donors' samples.

The rearrangement links TRBV11-2 to TRBJ1-1, with D possibly being TRBD1 (6 bases). CDR1 SGHAT and CDR2 FQNNGV come from the germline V gene. The CDR3 has 17 amino acids. V was trimmed by 1 base and J by 3 bases, leaving 18 bases between them. CDR3 in amino acids: CASSLGRGGRRYTEAFF. In nucleotides, the CDR3 is TGTGCCAGCAGCTTAGGAAGGGGGGGCCGGAGGTACACTGAAGCTTTCTTT. Full variable domain (remainder filled in from reference TRBV11-2 and TRBJ1-1): EAGVAQSPRYKIIEKRQSVAFWCNPISGHATLYWYQQILGQGPKLLIQFQNNGVVDDSQLPKDRFSAERLKGVDSTLKIQPAKLEDSAVYLCASSLGRGGRRYTEAFFGQGTRLTVV.

This clone was observed a few times. V is TRBV21-1 and J is TRBJ1-3; the table assigns TRBD1, which was not confirmed against the DNA. TRBV21-1 is marked as a pseudogene. There are 17 residues in the CDR3. The CDR3 DNA reads as TGTGCCAGCAGCACGCCGTTACAGGGGGGGACTGGAAACACCATATATTTT. Protein sequence: CASSTPLQGGTGNTIYF.

This clone showed up just once. The rearrangement joins TRBV4-2 to TRBJ2-7; 7 positions match TRBD1. Trimming cost V 2 bases and J 0 bases; bases outside gene matches: 7. The CDR3 consists of 16 residues. Per the germline V gene, CDR1 is LGHNA and CDR2 is YNFKEQ. CDR3 sequence reads: CASSQPTGTSSYEQYF. DNA of the CDR3: TGTGCCAGCAGCCAACCGACAGGGACCAGCTCCTACGAGCAGTACTTC.

V is TRBV30 and J is TRBJ2-2; 7 nucleotides line up with TRBD1. With 3 bases clipped from V and 0 bases from J, the junction kept 4 bases outside the gene matches. Germline CDR1 and CDR2: GTSNPN and SVGIG (reference sequence). CDR3 length: 15 amino acids. CDR3 DNA sequence: TGTGCCTGGAGCGATGGGACAGCGAACACCGGGGAGCTGTTTTTT. Its translation is CAWSDGTANTGELFF.

This clone has a count of ten or more. The J gene is TRBJ1-2, the V gene TRBV5-6; D is perhaps TRBD1 (5 bases). CDR1 and CDR2 from the germline V gene are SGHDT and YYEEEE. This CDR3 contains 16 residues. With 0 bases removed from V and 4 bases from J, the gap between germline ends came to 16 bases. In DNA form, the CDR3 reads TGTGCCAGCAGCTTGGTAGAAGGGGCCCGCTCCTATGGCTACACCTTC. Translated, it gives CASSLVEGARSYGYTF.

V usage is TRBV5-4 and J usage is TRBJ1-1; a possible D gene is TRBD1 (6 bases). Germline V gene sequence: CDR1 SGHNT, CDR2 YYREEE (reference sequence). The CDR3 contains 16 residues. Between the trimmed V and J ends, which lost 7 bases and 0 bases, there was a span of 19 bases. The CDR3 here is CASLKNPGTMNTEAFF. In nucleotides, the CDR3 is TGTGCCAGCCTGAAAAATCCCGGGACAATGAACACTGAAGCTTTCTTT.

This clone has a single count. Additional DNA sequences in this sample encode the identical CDR3. The rearrangement joins TRBV29-1 to TRBJ1-1; 9 bases align to TRBD1. The J segment lost 5 bases and the V segment lost 6 bases, leaving 4 bases of the junction unmatched. The CDR3 extends over 12 amino acids. Germline values: CDR1 SQVTM, CDR2 ANQGSEA. CDR3 coding DNA: TGCAGCGTGGGACAGGGCGGAACTGAAGCTTTCTTT. Protein sequence: CSVGQGGTEAFF.

The chain combines TRBV7-8 with TRBJ2-7; TRBD2 matches 9 bases. Germline-derived CDR1 and CDR2 are SGHVS and FQNEAQ. This CDR3 is 17 amino acids long. J was trimmed by 5 bases and V by 5 bases; bases with no gene match: 16. CDR3 loop: CASSPPLRLAVRDEQYF. DNA of the CDR3: TGTGCCAGCAGCCCACCGCTAAGACTAGCGGTACGGGACGAGCAGTACTTC.

CDR3 DNA sequence: TGTGCTAGTGGCCCCAGGGGGCTCGACTATGGCTACACCTTC. This translates into CASGPRGLDYGYTF. This rearrangement joins TRBV12-5 to TRBJ1-2; 8 bases line up with TRBD1. The CDR3 contains 14 residues. V lost 6 bases and J lost 3; bases outside the gene matches: 6. Germline loops: CDR1 LGHNT, CDR2 FRNRAP. Supplemented by reference TRBV12-5 and TRBJ1-2, the full variable domain reads DARVTQTPRHKVTEMGQEVTMRCQPILGHNTVFWYRQTMMQGLELLAYFRNRAPLDDSGMPKDRFSAEMPDATLATLKIQPSEPRDSAVYFCASGPRGLDYGYTFGSGTRLTVV.

This clone has just one count. This sequence joins TRBV2 and TRBJ1-1; tentatively, D is TRBD1 (5 bases). CDR1 and CDR2 (germline): SNHLY, FYNNEI. This CDR3 has 14 amino acids. V lost 8 bases and J lost 3, with 16 bases in between. For the CDR3, the DNA is TGTGCCAGCCTTGTCCGGGGGGGGGACACTGAAGCTTTCTTT. This encodes CASLVRGGDTEAFF. The full variable domain, rest sourced from reference TRBV2 and TRBJ1-1, is EPEVTQTPSHQVTQMGQEVILRCVPISNHLYFYWYRQILGQKVEFLVSFYNNEISEKSEIFDDQFSVERPDGSNFTLKIRSTKLEDSAMYFCASLVRGGDTEAFFGQGTRLTVV.

This clone has only a few counts. The genes are TRBV12-5 and TRBJ1-1; D unclear. Germline values: CDR1 LGHNT, CDR2 FRNRAP. The V end was cut by 1 base, the J end by 1 base, with 7 bases between. This CDR3 is built from 14 residues. The CDR3: CASGLADWNTEAFF. In nucleotides, the CDR3 is TGTGCTAGTGGTTTGGCGGACTGGAACACTGAAGCTTTCTTT.

This chain joins TRBV27 and TRBJ2-5; perhaps TRBD1 as D (6 bases). This CDR3 comprises 15 residues. Per the germline V gene, CDR1 is MNHEY and CDR2 is SMNVEV (reference sequence). V was clipped by 3 bases and J by 5 bases, with 16 bases between them. In DNA form, the CDR3 reads TGTGCCAGCAGTTTGATGACAGGACCAACGGAGACCCAGTACTTC. This sequence encodes CASSLMTGPTETQYF.

J is TRBJ1-3 and V is TRBV6-5, with a tentative D call TRBD1 (5 bases). The CDR3 has 15 amino acids. Trimming cost V 6 bases and J 0 bases, with 12 bases left between them. Germline lookup yields CDR1 MNHEY and CDR2 SVGAGI. The CDR3 sequence: CASSSRAPSGNTIYF. Here the CDR3 DNA reads TGTGCCAGCAGCAGCAGGGCTCCCTCTGGAAACACCATATATTTT.

V and J are TRBV14 and TRBJ2-4; 8 bases are a match to TRBD1. Per germline, CDR1 SGHDN and CDR2 FVKESK. The CDR3 covers 17 residues. V lost 0 bases to trimming and J lost 2 bases; unmatched junction nucleotides: 6. CDR3 nucleotide sequence: TGTGCCAGCAGCCAAGATCAGGGGGCGCGGACCAAAAACATTCAGTACTTC. The encoded protein is CASSQDQGARTKNIQYF.

The chain combines TRBV18 with TRBJ2-1; 9 nucleotides agree with TRBD2. Germline CDR1 KGHSH, CDR2 LQKENI. Unmatched junction bases numbered 5, after V lost 5 bases and J lost 3 bases. The CDR3 extends over 15 amino acids. The CDR3 DNA reads as TGTGCCAGCTCATCAAGGACTAGCGACTACAATGAGCAGTTCTTC. Translating gives CASSSRTSDYNEQFF.

The chain combines TRBV30 with TRBJ2-5; 10 bases fit TRBD2. The germline CDR1 and CDR2 sequences are GTSNPN and SVGIG (reference sequence). CDR3 size: 14 residues. Germline trimming cut 2 bases from V and 5 bases from J; bases unmatched to any gene: 5. CDR3: CAWSSGRAGETQYF. CDR3 in DNA: TGTGCCTGGAGTAGCGGGAGGGCCGGTGAGACCCAGTACTTC.

The chain uses TRBV13 and TRBJ1-2; possibly TRBD1 for D (6 bases). V gave up 0 bases and J gave up 4 bases, with 12 bases separating them. The germline gives CDR1 PRHDT, CDR2 FYEKMQ (reference sequence). The CDR3 spans 15 residues. The CDR3 DNA reads as TGTGCCAGCAGCTTAGGAGAGGGGGTGGGCTATGGCTACACCTTC. It translates to CASSLGEGVGYGYTF.

This chain joins TRBV19 and TRBJ2-3; the match to TRBD2 covers 11 bases. Germline CDR1 is LNHDA and CDR2 is SQIVND (reference sequence). This CDR3 spans 17 amino acids. J gave up 4 bases and V 4 bases, and 10 bases lay outside the gene matches. The CDR3 loop reads CASSTPGLAGGADTQYF. The DNA of the CDR3 is TGTGCCAGTAGTACTCCAGGACTAGCGGGTGGAGCAGATACGCAGTATTTT.

This clone came up once. The CDR3 bases are TGTGCCAGCTCACCAGAGTCGGTCACAGATACGCAGTATTTT. It codes for CASSPESVTDTQYF. This chain connects TRBV18 to TRBJ2-3; D is unresolved. This CDR3 is built from 14 residues. CDR1 KGHSH and CDR2 LQKENI come from the germline V gene. Deletions cut 2 bases from V and 2 bases from J, with 8 bases between.

The chain links TRBV29-1 to TRBJ2-7; perhaps TRBD2 as D (6 bases). This CDR3 has 12 residues. Trimming took 6 bases from V and 10 from J, leaving 19 bases between them. Germline V gives CDR1 SQVTM, CDR2 ANQGSEA. In DNA, the CDR3 is TGCAGCGTCCGGACGGGACTCCTCGAACAGTACTTC. Translated: CSVRTGLLEQYF.

This clone was seen more than once but under ten times. V is TRBV7-9 and J is TRBJ2-5, with D maybe TRBD1 (5 bases). Trimming removed 4 bases at V and 2 bases at J, with 11 bases between. Germline V lookup: CDR1 SEHNR, CDR2 FQNEAQ (reference sequence). The CDR3 length is 14 residues. CDR3 nucleotide sequence: TGTGCCAGCAGCTCGTGGGCAGGGCAAGAGACCCAGTACTTC. It codes for CASSSWAGQETQYF.

The chain is built from TRBV5-1 and TRBJ1-1, with 7 bases fitting TRBD1. From germline, CDR1 is SGHRS and CDR2 YFSETQ. The CDR3 is 12 residues long. Trimming removed 1 base from V and 8 bases from J; junction bases left unmatched: 2. The CDR3 DNA is TGCGCCAGCAGCTTGTTGGGACAGGAAGCTTTCTTT. As protein: CASSLLGQEAFF.

V and J are TRBV4-2 and TRBJ1-2, with D hard to call. Trimming took 4 bases from V and 6 from J, leaving 15 bases between them. Germline CDR1 LGHNA, CDR2 YNFKEQ. This CDR3 has 14 amino acids. CDR3 region: CASSPGMEVDGYTF. The DNA for the CDR3 is TGTGCCAGCAGCCCGGGAATGGAAGTCGATGGCTACACCTTC.

The chain joins TRBV6-4 to TRBJ2-7; 9 nucleotides agree with TRBD2. The CDR3 totals 21 residues. The V and J ends lost 1 base and 2 bases, in that order; junction bases with no gene match: 21. Germline lookup yields CDR1 MRHNA and CDR2 SNTAGT. CDR3 sequence reads: CASSDCQWGGGAQTRTYEQYF. The CDR3 DNA sequence: TGTGCCAGCAGTGACTGTCAATGGGGCGGGGGGGCCCAAACCCGCACCTACGAGCAGTACTTC.

This sequence joins TRBV7-8 and TRBJ2-7, with 11 bases aligning to TRBD1. The CDR3 has 14 amino acids. The V gene end was trimmed by 7 bases and the J gene end by 6 bases; junction bases not matched to a gene: 8. Germline-derived CDR1 and CDR2 are SGHVS and FQNEAQ. CDR3: CASTVDRGQIEQYF. As DNA, the CDR3 is TGTGCCAGCACCGTGGACAGGGGGCAGATCGAGCAGTACTTC.

The rearrangement joins TRBV5-1 to TRBJ2-2; 12 bases line up with TRBD1. The CDR3 totals 17 residues. V was pared by 1 base and J by 7 bases, with 8 bases of the junction left unmatched. Germline V gives CDR1 SGHRS, CDR2 YFSETQ. The CDR3 loop is CASSLRDRGQISGELFF. DNA of the CDR3: TGCGCCAGCAGCTTGCGGGACAGGGGGCAGATCAGCGGGGAGCTGTTTTTT.